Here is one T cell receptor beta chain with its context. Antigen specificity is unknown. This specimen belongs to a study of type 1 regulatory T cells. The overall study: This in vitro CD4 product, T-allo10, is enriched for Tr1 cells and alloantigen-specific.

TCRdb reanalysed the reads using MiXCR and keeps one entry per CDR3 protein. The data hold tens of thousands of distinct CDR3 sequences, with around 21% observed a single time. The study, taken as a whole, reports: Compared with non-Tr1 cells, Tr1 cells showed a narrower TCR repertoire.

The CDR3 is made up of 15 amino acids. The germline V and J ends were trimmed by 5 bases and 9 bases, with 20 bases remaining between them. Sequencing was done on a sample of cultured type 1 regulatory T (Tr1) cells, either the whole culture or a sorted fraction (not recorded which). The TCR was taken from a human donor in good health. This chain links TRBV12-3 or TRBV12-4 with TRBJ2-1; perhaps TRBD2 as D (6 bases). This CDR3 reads CASSPTGTPSSEQFF. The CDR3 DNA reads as TGTGCCAGCAGTCCCACCGGGACTCCCTCTAGTGAGCAGTTCTTC.